The rows below give T cell receptor beta chains drawn from one sample of a study of identical twins. TCRdb re-derived calls from the 5' RACE reads in MiXCR, one entry per CDR3 protein. The sample lists approximately 700,000 distinct CDR3 sequences, over 5% occurring once. Sequencing input: naive T cells sorted from blood. The source of these receptors is a man between 18 and 29 years old in good health. The CDR3 runs from the conserved cysteine through the conserved F or W. Each record gives: clone size, J gene, V gene, D gene, CDR3 DNA, CDR3 protein. A D gene is named only where the DNA matches it firmly. Some rows mark clone size as missing; the rest say once, few, many or name a class of expanded clone.

many TRBJ2-7 TRBV7-2 NA TGTGCCAGCAGCCCTCCCCTGGGCGCCTTGGTGAAGATAGAACAGTACTTC CASSPPLGALVKIEQYF
few TRBJ2-5 TRBV5-1 NA TGCGCCAGCAGCTCGCTGGGGGTTGTGGACCGCCTTCCGAAGGGCTACGAAGAGACCCAGTACTTC CASSSLGVVDRLPKGYEETQYF
few TRBJ1-5 TRBV24-1 TRBD1 TGTGCCACGAGGGACAGGGGCGGCAATCAGCCCCAGCATTTT CATRDRGGNQPQHF
many TRBJ2-5 TRBV7-9 NA TGTGCCAGCAGCCCCCGACTATTTCCGGAGACCCAGTACTTC CASSPRLFPETQYF
few TRBJ2-3 TRBV4-2 TRBD2 TGTGCCAGCAGCCAGCGGGAGTATGGGGCAGATACGCAGTATTTT CASSQREYGADTQYF
few TRBJ1-5 TRBV6-1 TRBD1 TGTGCCAGCAGTCCCTTCAGGGGGACTAATGATCAGCCCCAGCATTTT CASSPFRGTNDQPQHF
NA TRBJ2-5 TRBV12-3/TRBV12-4 TRBD1 TGTGCCAGCAGTCCCGAAACAGGGGTGGGTGCCGAGACCCAGTACTTC CASSPETGVGAETQYF
many TRBJ1-5 TRBV12-3/TRBV12-4 TRBD1 TGTGCCAGCGGGACAGGGGGCAGCAATCAGCCCCAGCATTTT CASGTGGSNQPQHF
many TRBJ2-1 TRBV15 NA TGTGCCACCAACCAGAGGGGCAGCTCCTACAATGAGCAGTTCTTC CATNQRGSSYNEQFF
many TRBJ1-1 TRBV20-1 NA TGCAGTGCTAGAGATGGGGGAAAAACGGCTTTCTTT CSARDGGKTAFF